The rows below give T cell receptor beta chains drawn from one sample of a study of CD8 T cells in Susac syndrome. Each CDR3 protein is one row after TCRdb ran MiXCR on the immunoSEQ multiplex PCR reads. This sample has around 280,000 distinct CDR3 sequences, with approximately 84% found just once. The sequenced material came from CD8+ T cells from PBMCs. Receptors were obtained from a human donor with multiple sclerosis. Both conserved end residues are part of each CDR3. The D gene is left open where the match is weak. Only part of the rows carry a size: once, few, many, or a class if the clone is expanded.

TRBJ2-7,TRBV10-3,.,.,CAISGAQSQYEQYF,TGTGCCATCTCCGGGGCGCAGTCCCAATACGAGCAGTACTTC
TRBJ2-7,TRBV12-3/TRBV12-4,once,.,CASSSSTDTYEQYF,TGTGCCAGCAGTTCCTCGACAGATACCTACGAGCAGTACTTC
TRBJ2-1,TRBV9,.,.,CASSVRTPPYNEQFF,TGTGCCAGCAGCGTAAGGACACCTCCTTACAATGAGCAGTTCTTC
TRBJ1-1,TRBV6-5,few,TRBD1,CASSSRDRGHTEAFF,TGTGCCAGCAGTTCCCGGGACAGGGGTCACACTGAAGCTTTCTTT
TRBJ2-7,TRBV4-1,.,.,CASSQEVLTPSYEQYF,TGCGCCAGCAGCCAAGAGGTCCTCACCCCTTCTTACGAGCAGTACTTC
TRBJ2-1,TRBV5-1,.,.,CASSLRRFSYNEQFF,TGCGCCAGCAGCTTGCGGCGGTTCTCCTACAATGAGCAGTTCTTC
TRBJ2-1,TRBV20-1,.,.,CSARDGRDPFSYNEQFF,TGCAGTGCTAGAGATGGGCGGGACCCATTCTCCTACAATGAGCAGTTCTTC
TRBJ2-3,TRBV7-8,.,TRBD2,CASSLILAGDGIDTQYF,TGTGCCAGCAGCTTAATCCTAGCGGGAGACGGGATAGATACGCAGTATTTT
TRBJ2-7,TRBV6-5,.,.,CASSGIGTVVDEQYF,TGTGCCAGCAGTGGAATCGGAACGGTCGTAGACGAGCAGTACTTC
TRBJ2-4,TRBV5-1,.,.,CASSSTGIEAKNIQYF,TGCGCCAGCAGCTCTACAGGGATTGAGGCCAAAAACATTCAGTACTTC
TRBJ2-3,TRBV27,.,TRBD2,CASSYGGVQTDTQYF,TGTGCCAGCAGTTACGGGGGGGTCCAGACAGATACGCAGTATTTT
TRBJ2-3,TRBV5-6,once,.,CASSPRLAPRLNTQYF,TGTGCCAGCAGCCCACGGCTAGCGCCACGATTAAATACGCAGTATTTT
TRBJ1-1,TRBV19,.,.,CASSYRRMNTEAFF,TGTGCCAGTAGCTACCGTAGAATGAACACTGAAGCTTTCTTT
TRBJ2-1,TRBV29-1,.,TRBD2,CSVEWRESYNEQFF,TGCAGCGTTGAGTGGCGGGAGTCCTACAATGAGCAGTTCTTC
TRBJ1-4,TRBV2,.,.,CASSEWASNEKLFF,TGTGCCAGCAGTGAGTGGGCGAGTAATGAAAAACTGTTTTTT
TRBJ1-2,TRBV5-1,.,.,CASSTGLGGYTF,TGCGCCAGTTCGACAGGCCTGGGGGGCTACACCTTC
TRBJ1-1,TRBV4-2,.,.,CASSQGGRGEAFF,TGTGCCAGCAGCCAAGGGGGGCGGGGTGAAGCTTTCTTT
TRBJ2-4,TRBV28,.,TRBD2,CASSSPLEQAGDIQYF,TGTGCCAGCAGTTCGCCTCTAGAACAGGCGGGGGACATTCAGTACTTC
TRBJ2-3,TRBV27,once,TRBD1,CASRLGTVGYF,TGTGCCAGCAGGCTAGGGACAGTCGGGTATTTT
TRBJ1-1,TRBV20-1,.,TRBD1,CSANDRGLNTEAFF,TGCAGTGCTAACGACAGGGGATTGAACACTGAAGCTTTCTTT
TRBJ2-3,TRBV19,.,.,CASSSPAFASTDTQYF,TGTGCCAGTAGTTCACCGGCCTTCGCTAGCACAGATACGCAGTATTTT
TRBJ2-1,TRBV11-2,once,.,CASSSEQGYNEQFF,TGTGCCAGCAGCTCGGAACAGGGCTACAATGAGCAGTTCTTC
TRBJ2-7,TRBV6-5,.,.,CASSYTQSYEQYF,TGTGCCAGCAGTTACACACAATCTTACGAGCAGTACTTC
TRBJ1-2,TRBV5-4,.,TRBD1,CASSRQGGWDGYTF,TGTGCCAGCAGCCGACAGGGGGGGTGGGATGGCTACACCTTC
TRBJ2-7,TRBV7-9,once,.,CASSRTVLSYEQYF,TGTGCCAGCAGCCGGACAGTTTTAAGCTACGAGCAGTACTTC
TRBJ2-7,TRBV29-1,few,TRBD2,CSVELVAGGGTYEQYF,TGCAGCGTTGAATTGGTAGCGGGAGGGGGAACCTACGAGCAGTACTTC
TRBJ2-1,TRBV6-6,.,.,CASNELAPNEQFF,TGTGCCAGCAATGAGCTAGCGCCGAATGAGCAGTTCTTC
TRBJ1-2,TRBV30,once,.,CACRTVQRDGYTF,TGTGCCTGCCGGACAGTCCAAAGAGATGGCTACACCTTC
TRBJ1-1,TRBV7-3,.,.,CASRLGQPYTEAFF,TGTGCCAGCAGGTTAGGACAACCCTACACTGAAGCTTTCTTT
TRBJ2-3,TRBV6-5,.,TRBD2,CASSYRTSGGTDTQYF,TGTGCCAGCAGTTACCGGACTAGCGGGGGCACAGATACGCAGTATTTT
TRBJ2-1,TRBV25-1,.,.,CASSEFNEQFF,TGTGCCAGCAGTGAATTCAATGAGCAGTTCTTC
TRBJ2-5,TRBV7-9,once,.,CASSIRRTEETQYF,TGTGCCAGCAGCATCAGGAGGACCGAAGAGACCCAGTACTTC
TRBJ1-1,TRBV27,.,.,CASTGGSEAFF,TGTGCCAGCACGGGCGGATCTGAAGCTTTCTTT
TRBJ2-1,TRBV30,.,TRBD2,CAWSAGRDEQFF,TGTGCCTGGAGTGCGGGGAGGGATGAGCAGTTCTTC
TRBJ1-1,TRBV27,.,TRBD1,CASSQGAGDTEAFF,TGTGCCAGCAGTCAGGGGGCAGGAGACACTGAAGCTTTCTTT
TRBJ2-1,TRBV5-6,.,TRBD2,CASSLLREGPRYNEQFF,TGTGCCAGCAGCTTGTTGCGGGAGGGCCCTCGTTACAATGAGCAGTTCTTC
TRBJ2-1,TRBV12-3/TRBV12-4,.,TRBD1,CASSPTSSDRGIYNEQFF,TGTGCCAGCAGTCCCACCTCATCGGACAGGGGAATTTACAATGAGCAGTTCTTC
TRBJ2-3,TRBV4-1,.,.,CASSQIGAGRTDTQYF,TGCGCCAGCAGCCAAATCGGCGCAGGGAGGACAGATACGCAGTATTTT
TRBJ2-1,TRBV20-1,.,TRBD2,CSARTSGNSYNEQFF,TGCAGTGCTCGGACTAGCGGGAACTCCTACAATGAGCAGTTCTTC
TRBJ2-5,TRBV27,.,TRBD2,CASSLLTSLHQETQYF,TGTGCCAGCAGTTTATTGACTAGCTTGCACCAAGAGACCCAGTACTTC
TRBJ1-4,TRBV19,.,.,CASKRRAATNEKLFF,TGTGCCAGTAAAAGAAGGGCGGCAACTAATGAAAAACTGTTTTTT
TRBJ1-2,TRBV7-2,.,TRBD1,CASSPTGTGNYGYTF,TGTGCCAGCAGCCCAACAGGGACAGGGAACTATGGCTACACCTTC
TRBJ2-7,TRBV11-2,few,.,CASSGGGGTGFSEQYF,TGTGCCAGCAGCGGAGGGGGAGGGACAGGATTCTCCGAGCAGTACTTC
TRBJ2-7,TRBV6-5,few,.,CASSYSEGGYEQYF,TGTGCCAGCAGTTACTCCGAGGGAGGCTACGAGCAGTACTTC
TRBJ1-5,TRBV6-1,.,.,CASSDGPEAAGGLGNQPQHF,TGTGCCAGCAGCGATGGGCCAGAGGCAGCCGGGGGTTTGGGCAATCAGCCCCAGCATTTT
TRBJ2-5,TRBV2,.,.,CASRGTKETQYF,TGTGCCAGCAGGGGAACTAAAGAGACCCAGTACTTC
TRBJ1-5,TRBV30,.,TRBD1,CAWSHGQVNQPQHF,TGTGCCTGGAGTCACGGACAGGTTAATCAGCCCCAGCATTTT
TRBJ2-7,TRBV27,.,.,CASIRGYEQYF,TGTGCCAGCATTCGGGGTTACGAGCAGTACTTC
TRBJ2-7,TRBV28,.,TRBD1,CASTPDRTYEQYF,TGTGCCAGCACCCCGGACAGGACCTACGAGCAGTACTTC
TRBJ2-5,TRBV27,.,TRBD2,CASSSSGGGGTQYF,TGTGCCAGCAGTTCGAGCGGGGGTGGGGGGACCCAGTACTTC
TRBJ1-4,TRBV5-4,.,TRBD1,CASSPYRGEKLFF,TGTGCCAGCAGCCCCTACAGGGGTGAAAAACTGTTTTTT
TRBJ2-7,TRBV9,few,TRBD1,CASSLANGQGAHEQYF,TGTGCCAGCAGCTTAGCGAACGGACAGGGGGCTCACGAGCAGTACTTC